This T cell receptor (beta chain) derives from a study of CD8 T cells in ankylosing spondylitis. Broader study findings: A TCR beta motif of under 10 highly homologous variants appeared characteristic of ankylosing spondylitis blood.

CDR3 length equals 13 residues. Trimming pared 2 bases from V and 0 bases from J, leaving 2 bases between. Each CDR3 protein is one row after TCRdb ran MiXCR on the 5' RACE reads. The sample carries some 450,000 distinct CDR3 sequences, about a sixth recorded once. This clonotype appeared many times. Its antigen is not known. This receptor was taken from a male donor with ankylosing spondylitis. The chain uses TRBV12-3 or TRBV12-4 and TRBJ1-3, with no clear D. The specimen sequenced was blood, either unsorted or a sorted T cell fraction (not recorded which). This CDR3 is CASSLSSGNTIYF. The CDR3 bases are TGTGCCAGCAGTTTAAGCTCTGGAAACACCATATATTTT.